This T cell receptor (beta chain) comes out of a study of T cell responses to AZD1222 COVID-19 vaccine. Overall study results and limits: Sampled repertoires all dated from after the peak T cell response. Only 5 or 6 people who got AZD1222 tested seropositive at baseline. Once two AZD1222 doses were given, Spike-specific TCR breadth and depth went up.

A note on this clone: The target antigen is unknown.

From germline, CDR1 is MNHEY and CDR2 SVGEGT. The CDR3 runs 12 residues. Trimming removed 2 bases from V and 5 bases from J, with 7 bases in between. Here immunoSEQ multiplex PCR was the method, and the copy in TCRdb shows in-frame clones only, minus some. The table records more than 150,000 clones, 80% to 90% of them present only once. This chain joins TRBV6-2 or TRBV6-3 and TRBJ2-7; D is uncertain. The material was peripheral blood, obtained on day 0 of AZD1222 vaccination. This receptor was identified in an adult in good health. In nucleotides, the CDR3 is TGTGCCAGCAGTTACCCCGATCACGAGCAGTACTTC. This encodes CASSYPDHEQYF.